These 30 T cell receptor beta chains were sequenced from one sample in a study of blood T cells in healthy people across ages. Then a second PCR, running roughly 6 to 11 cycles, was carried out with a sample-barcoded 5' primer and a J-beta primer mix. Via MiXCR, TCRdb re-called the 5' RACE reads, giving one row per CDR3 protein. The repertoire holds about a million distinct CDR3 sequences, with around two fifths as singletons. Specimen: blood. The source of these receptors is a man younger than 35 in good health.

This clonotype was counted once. The CDR3 here is CASSREGSITLYGYTF. DNA of the CDR3: TGTGCCAGCAGCCGGGAGGGCTCAATAACCCTCTATGGCTACACCTTC. This chain uses TRBV7-2 with TRBJ1-2; D not certain. This CDR3 comprises 16 residues. Trimming took off 5 bases at V and 4 bases at J, with 20 bases between the two ends. Germline-derived CDR1 and CDR2 are SGHTA and FQGNSA.

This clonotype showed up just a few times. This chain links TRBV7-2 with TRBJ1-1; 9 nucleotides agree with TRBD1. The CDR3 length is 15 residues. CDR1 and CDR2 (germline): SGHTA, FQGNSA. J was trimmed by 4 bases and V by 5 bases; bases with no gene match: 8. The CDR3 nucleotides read TGTGCCAGCAGCCTCCTGACAGGGGGAGTCACTGAAGCTTTCTTT. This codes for CASSLLTGGVTEAFF.

CDR3 DNA sequence: TGTGCCAGCAGTTCCTCCGGGACCGCGCTCTATGGCTACACCTTC. As protein: CASSSSGTALYGYTF. The chain employs TRBV6-2 or TRBV6-3 and TRBJ1-2, with D tentatively TRBD1 (5 bases). V lost 4 bases to trimming and J lost 4 bases, with 16 bases between them. Germline CDR1 reads MNHEY; CDR2 reads SVGEGT. This CDR3 spans 15 amino acids.

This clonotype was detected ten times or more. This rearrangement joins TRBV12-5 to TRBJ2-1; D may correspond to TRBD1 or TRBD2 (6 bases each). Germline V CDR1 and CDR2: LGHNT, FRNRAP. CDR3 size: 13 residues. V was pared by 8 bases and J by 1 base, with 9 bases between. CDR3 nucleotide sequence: TGTGCTAGTAGGGGGGCTTCCTACAATGAGCAGTTCTTC. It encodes CASRGASYNEQFF.

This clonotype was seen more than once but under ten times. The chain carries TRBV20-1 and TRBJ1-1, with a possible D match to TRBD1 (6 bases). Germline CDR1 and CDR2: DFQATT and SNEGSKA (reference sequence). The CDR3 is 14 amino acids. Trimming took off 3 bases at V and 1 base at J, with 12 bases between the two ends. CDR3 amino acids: CSAREGGPNTEAFF. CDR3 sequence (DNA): TGCAGTGCTAGGGAGGGGGGTCCGAACACTGAAGCTTTCTTT.

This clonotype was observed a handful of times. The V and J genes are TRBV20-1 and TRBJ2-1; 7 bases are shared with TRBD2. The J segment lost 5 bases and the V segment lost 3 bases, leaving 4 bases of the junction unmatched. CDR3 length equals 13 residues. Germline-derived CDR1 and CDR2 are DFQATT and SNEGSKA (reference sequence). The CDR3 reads CSASLAVHNEQFF. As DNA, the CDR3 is TGCAGTGCTAGTCTAGCGGTACACAATGAGCAGTTCTTC.

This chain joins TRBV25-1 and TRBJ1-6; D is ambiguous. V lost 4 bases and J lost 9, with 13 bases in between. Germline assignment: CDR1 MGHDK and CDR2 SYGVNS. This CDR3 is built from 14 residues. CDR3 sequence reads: CASSAAGLASPLHF. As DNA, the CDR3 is TGTGCCAGCAGTGCGGCAGGTCTTGCTTCACCCCTCCACTTT.

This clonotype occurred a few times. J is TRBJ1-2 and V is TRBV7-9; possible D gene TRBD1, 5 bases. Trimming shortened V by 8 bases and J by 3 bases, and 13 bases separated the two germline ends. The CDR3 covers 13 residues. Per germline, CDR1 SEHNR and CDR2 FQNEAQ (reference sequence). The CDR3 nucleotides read TGTGCCAGCGGCAGGGAGGTTCACTATGGCTACACCTTC. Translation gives CASGREVHYGYTF.

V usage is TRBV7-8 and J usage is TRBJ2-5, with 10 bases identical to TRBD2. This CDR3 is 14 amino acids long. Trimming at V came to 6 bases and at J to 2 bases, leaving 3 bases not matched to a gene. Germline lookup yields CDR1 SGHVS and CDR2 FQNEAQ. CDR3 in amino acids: CASSTSGVQETQYF. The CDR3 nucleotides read TGTGCCAGCAGTACTAGCGGGGTTCAAGAGACCCAGTACTTC.

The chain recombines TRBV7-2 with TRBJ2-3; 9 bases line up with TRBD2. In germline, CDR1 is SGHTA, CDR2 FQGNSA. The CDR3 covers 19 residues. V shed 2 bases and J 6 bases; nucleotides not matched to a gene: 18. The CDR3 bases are TGTGCCAGCAGCTTAATTTGGGCGGGGGGGCGAACAGCAAGGGATACGCAGTATTTT. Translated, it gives CASSLIWAGGRTARDTQYF.

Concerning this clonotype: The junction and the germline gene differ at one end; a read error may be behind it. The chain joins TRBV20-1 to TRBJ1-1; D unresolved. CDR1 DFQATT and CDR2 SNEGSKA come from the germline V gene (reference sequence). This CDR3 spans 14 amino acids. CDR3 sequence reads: CSARGSFPDTEAFF. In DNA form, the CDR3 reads TGCAGTGCCAGAGGGTCTTTCCCGGACACTGAAGCTTTCTTT.

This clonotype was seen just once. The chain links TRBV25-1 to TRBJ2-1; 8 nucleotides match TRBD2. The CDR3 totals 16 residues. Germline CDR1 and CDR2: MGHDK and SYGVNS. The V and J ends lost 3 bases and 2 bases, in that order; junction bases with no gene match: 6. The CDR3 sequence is CASSESGGAPYNEQFF. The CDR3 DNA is TGTGCCAGCAGTGAGAGCGGGGGCGCCCCCTACAATGAGCAGTTCTTC.

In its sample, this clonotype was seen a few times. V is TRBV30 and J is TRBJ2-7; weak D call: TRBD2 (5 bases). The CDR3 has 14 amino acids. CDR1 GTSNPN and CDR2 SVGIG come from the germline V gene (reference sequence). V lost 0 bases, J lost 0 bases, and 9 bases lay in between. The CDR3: CAWSVRGSSYEQYF. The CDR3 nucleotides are TGTGCCTGGAGTGTACGGGGAAGCTCCTACGAGCAGTACTTC.

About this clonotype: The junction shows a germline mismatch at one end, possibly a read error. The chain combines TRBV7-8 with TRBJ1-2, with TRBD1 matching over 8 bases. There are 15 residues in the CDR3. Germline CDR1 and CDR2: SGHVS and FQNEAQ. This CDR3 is CVSSRPRTGPYGYTF. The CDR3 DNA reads TGTGTCAGCAGCCGTCCAAGGACAGGGCCCTATGGCTACACCTTC. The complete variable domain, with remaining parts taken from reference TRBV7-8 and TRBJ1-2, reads GAGVSQSPRYKVAKRGQDVALRCDPISGHVSLFWYQQALGQGPEFLTYFQNEAQLDKSGLPSDRFFAERPEGSVSTLKIQRTQQEDSAVYLCVSSRPRTGPYGYTFGSGTRLTVV.

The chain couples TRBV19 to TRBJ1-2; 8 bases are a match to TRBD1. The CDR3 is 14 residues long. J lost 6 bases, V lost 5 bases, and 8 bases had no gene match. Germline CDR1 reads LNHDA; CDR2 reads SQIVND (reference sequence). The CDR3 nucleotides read TGTGCCAGTAGTCGACAGGGGCCCCTAAATGGCTACACCTTC. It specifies CASSRQGPLNGYTF. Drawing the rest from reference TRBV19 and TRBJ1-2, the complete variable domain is DGGITQSPKYLFRKEGQNVTLSCEQNLNHDAMYWYRQDPGQGLRLIYYSQIVNDFQKGDIAEGYSVSREKKESFPLTVTSAQKNPTAFYLCASSRQGPLNGYTFGSGTRLTVV.

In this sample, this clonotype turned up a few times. The CDR3 nucleotides read TGTGCCAGCAGTCGTCGACAGGGTAGAATCTATGGCTACACCTTC. Encoded protein: CASSRRQGRIYGYTF. The chain joins TRBV27 to TRBJ1-2; TRBD1 aligns across 7 bases. The germline CDR1 and CDR2 sequences are MNHEY and SMNVEV (reference sequence). This CDR3 has 15 amino acids. V shed 5 bases, J shed 4 bases, and the junction held 10 bases outside the gene matches.

The DNA of the CDR3 is TGCAGTGTCATAATGGGACAGACCACTTTTGAAGCTTTCTTT. Translating gives CSVIMGQTTFEAFF. The V call is TRBV20-1, the J call TRBJ1-1; 7 bases align to TRBD1. CDR1 and CDR2 from the germline V gene are DFQATT and SNEGSKA (reference sequence). The CDR3 covers 14 residues. J lost 7 bases, V lost 7 bases, and 15 bases had no gene match.

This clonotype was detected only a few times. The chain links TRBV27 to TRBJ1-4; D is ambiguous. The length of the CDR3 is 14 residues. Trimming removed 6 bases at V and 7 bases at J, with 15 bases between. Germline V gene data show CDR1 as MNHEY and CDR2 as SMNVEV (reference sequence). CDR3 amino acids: CASSRGLWGEKLFF. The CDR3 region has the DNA TGTGCCAGCAGCCGAGGACTCTGGGGTGAAAAACTGTTTTTT.

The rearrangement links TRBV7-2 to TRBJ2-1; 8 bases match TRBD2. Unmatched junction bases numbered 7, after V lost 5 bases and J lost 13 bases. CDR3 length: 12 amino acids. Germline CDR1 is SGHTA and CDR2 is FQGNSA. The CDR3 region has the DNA TGTGCCAGCAGCCTAGGGACTAGGCCCCAGTTCTTC. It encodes CASSLGTRPQFF.

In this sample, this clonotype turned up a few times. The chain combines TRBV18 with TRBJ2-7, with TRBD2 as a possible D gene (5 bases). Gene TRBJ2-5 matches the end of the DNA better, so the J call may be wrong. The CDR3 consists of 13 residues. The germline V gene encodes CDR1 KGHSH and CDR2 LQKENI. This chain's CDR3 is CASSPPEVWTQYF. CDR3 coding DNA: TGTGCCAGCTCACCACCGGAGGTTTGGACCCAGTACTTC.

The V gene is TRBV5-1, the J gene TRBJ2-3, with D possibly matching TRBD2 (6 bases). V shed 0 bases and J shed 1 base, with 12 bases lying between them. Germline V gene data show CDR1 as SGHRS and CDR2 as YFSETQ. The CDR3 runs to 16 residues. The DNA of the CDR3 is TGCGCCAGCAGCTTGGAGGTGTCGGGGGGCACAGATACGCAGTATTTT. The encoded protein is CASSLEVSGGTDTQYF. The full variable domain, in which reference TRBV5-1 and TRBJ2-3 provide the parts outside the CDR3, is KAGVTQTPRYLIKTRGQQVTLSCSPISGHRSVSWYQQTPGQGLQFLFEYFSETQRNKGNFPGRFSGRQFSNSRSEMNVSTLELGDSALYLCASSLEVSGGTDTQYFGPGTRLTVL.

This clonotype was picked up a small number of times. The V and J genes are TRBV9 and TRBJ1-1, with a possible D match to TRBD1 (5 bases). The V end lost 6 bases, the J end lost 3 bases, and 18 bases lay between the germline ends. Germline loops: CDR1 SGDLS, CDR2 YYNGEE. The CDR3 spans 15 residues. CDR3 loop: CASKGNDGTYTEAFF. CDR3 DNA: TGTGCCAGCAAGGGTAATGACGGGACTTACACTGAAGCTTTCTTT. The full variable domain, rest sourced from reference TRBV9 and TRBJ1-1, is DSGVTQTPKHLITATGQRVTLRCSPRSGDLSVYWYQQSLDQGLQFLIQYYNGEERAKGNILERFSAQQFPDLHSELNLSSLELGDSALYFCASKGNDGTYTEAFFGQGTRLTVV.

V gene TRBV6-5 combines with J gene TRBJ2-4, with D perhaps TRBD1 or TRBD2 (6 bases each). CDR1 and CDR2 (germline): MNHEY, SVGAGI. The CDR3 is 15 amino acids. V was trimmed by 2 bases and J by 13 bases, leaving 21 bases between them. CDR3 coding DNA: TGTGCCAGCAGTTACGCAAAGGGGGGCTACAATGAGCAGTACTTC. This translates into CASSYAKGGYNEQYF.

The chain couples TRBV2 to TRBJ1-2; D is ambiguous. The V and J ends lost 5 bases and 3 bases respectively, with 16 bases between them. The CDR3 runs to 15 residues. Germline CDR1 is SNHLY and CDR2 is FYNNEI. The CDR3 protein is CASSPRRVRDYGYTF. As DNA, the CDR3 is TGTGCCAGCAGTCCCAGGCGGGTGAGGGACTATGGCTACACCTTC.

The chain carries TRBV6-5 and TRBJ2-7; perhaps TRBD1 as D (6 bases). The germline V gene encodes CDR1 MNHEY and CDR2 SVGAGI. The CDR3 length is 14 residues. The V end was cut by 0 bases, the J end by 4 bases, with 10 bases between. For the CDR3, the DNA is TGTGCCAGCAGTTACTCGTTTGGACAGTACGAGCAGTACTTC. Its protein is CASSYSFGQYEQYF.

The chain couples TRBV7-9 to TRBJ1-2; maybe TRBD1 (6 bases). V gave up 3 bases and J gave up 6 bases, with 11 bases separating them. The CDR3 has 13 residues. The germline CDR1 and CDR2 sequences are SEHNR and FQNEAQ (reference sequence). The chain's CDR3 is CASSFQQGDGYTF. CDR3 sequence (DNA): TGTGCCAGCAGCTTCCAACAGGGCGATGGCTACACCTTC.

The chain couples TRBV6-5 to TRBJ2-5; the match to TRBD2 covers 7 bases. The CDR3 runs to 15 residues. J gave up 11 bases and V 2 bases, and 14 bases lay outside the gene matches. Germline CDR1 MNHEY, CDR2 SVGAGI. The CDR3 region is CASSYALAVYNEQYF. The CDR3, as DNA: TGTGCCAGCAGTTACGCCCTAGCGGTTTACAATGAGCAGTACTTC.

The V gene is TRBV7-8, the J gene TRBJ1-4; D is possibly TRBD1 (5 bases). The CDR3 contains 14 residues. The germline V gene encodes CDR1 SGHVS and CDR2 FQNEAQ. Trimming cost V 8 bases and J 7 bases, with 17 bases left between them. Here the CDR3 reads CASGDGEWGEKLFF. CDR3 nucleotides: TGTGCCAGCGGGGACGGGGAATGGGGTGAAAAACTGTTTTTT.

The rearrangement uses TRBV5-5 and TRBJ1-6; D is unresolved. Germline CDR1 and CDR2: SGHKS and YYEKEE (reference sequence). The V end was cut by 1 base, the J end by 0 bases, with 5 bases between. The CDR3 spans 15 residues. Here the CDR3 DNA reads TGTGCCAGCAGCTTGATTCTCTCCTATAATTCACCCCTCCACTTT. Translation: CASSLILSYNSPLHF.

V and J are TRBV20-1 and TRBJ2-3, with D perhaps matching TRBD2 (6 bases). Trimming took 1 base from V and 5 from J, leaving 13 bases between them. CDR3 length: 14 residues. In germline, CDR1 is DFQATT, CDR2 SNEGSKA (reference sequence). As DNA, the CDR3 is TGCAGTGCTAGAGTTCCCGGGAGCGGAGATACGCAGTATTTT. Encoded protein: CSARVPGSGDTQYF.